This T cell receptor (beta chain) emerged from a study of CD8 T cells in ankylosing spondylitis (dated by TCRdb to 2016 to 2017). About the investigation overall: The study profiled T cell receptor beta repertoires in healthy donors and ankylosing spondylitis patients to find disease-linked TCR variants. In total, the full study cohort was made up of 100 to 140 healthy donors and 25 or so ankylosing spondylitis patients. Peripheral blood samples were taken, and synovial fluid was additionally collected from ankylosing spondylitis patients.

The paper's findings and limits, for the study overall: A TCR beta motif made up of several highly homologous amino acid variants appeared to be characteristic of blood from ankylosing spondylitis patients. In peripheral blood, the disease-linked clones were found at relatively low frequencies and had a CD8+ phenotype. The disease-linked clones were reported as significantly enriched in matched synovial fluid samples from ankylosing spondylitis patients. Some motif variants were previously reported in synovial fluid and blood of reactive arthritis patients, suggesting common disease-initiation mechanisms.

CDR1 SNHLY and CDR2 FYNNEI were looked up in the germline V gene. At the junction V is shortened by 8 bases and J by 4 bases, with 12 bases in between. The CDR3 runs 13 residues from the cysteine to the phenylalanine. Here the CDR3 DNA is all that survives: 39 bases in frame from base 1. Sequencing took place on an Illumina HiSeq 2500. Quantitative 5'-RACE with molecular barcodes was used to prepare TCR beta libraries. The authors processed their data as follows. Disease-linked TCR variants were identified with a new computational method built on a probabilistic model of VDJ rearrangement. TCRdb reprocessing: public reads trimmed at Q25 with fastp, clones called with MiXCR, in-frame beta chains kept. Rows with a matching CDR3 protein are joined into one entry that keeps the most common DNA and genes. The V and J calls reflect TCRdb's pipeline rather than the authors' work. The sample has under 200,000 distinct CDR3 sequences on record, around 9.6% of them singletons. About 15% of the sample belongs to the ten largest clones.

To note about this clonotype: It has no known antigen specificity. No much larger clone exists at a distance of one base, and base qualities are not known.

The sequence joins TRBV2 to TRBJ2-1, with the D gene too uncertain to name. This clonotype was sampled from a female donor with ankylosing spondylitis or in good health (not recorded which). The specimen sequenced was blood, either unsorted or a sorted T cell fraction (not recorded which). The nucleotide sequence reads as follows: TGTGCCAGCTGTACGGGTTCTTACAATGAGCAGTTCTTC. It translates as CASCTGSYNEQFF.